Listed below are T cell receptor beta chains from one sample, sequenced in a study of long-term antiretroviral therapy in people with HIV. The method was immunoSEQ multiplex PCR; TCRdb's version includes in-frame clones alone and lacks a portion of them. The sample holds some 13,000 clones, roughly 82% seen once. Here the sequenced sample was unsorted PBMCs, taken 8 to 8.5 years after starting antiretroviral therapy. Receptor source: a middle-aged man with HIV. CDR3s include the opening cysteine and the closing phenylalanine or tryptophan. Fields, in order: V gene, clone size, D gene, J gene, CDR3 protein, CDR3 DNA. A D gene is named only where the DNA matches it firmly. Rows give clone size only sometimes, using once, few, many, or a class for an expanded clone.

>TRBV7-3|.|.|TRBJ2-3
CASSLYGSFTDTQYF
TGTGCCAGCAGCTTATACGGCAGCTTCACAGATACGCAGTATTTT
>TRBV29-1|.|.|TRBJ2-7
CSVVDRSSYEQYF
TGCAGCGTCGTTGACAGAAGCTCCTACGAGCAGTACTTC
>TRBV15|.|.|TRBJ2-5
CATSREREMEETQYF
TGTGCCACCAGCAGAGAAAGGGAAATGGAAGAGACCCAGTACTTC
>TRBV11-2|once|TRBD2|TRBJ2-5
CASSLTGGAIETQYF
TGTGCCAGCAGCTTAACGGGGGGGGCTATAGAGACCCAGTACTTC
>TRBV29-1|.|.|TRBJ1-1
CSVEGNTEAFF
TGCAGCGTTGAAGGGAACACTGAAGCTTTCTTT
>TRBV13|.|.|TRBJ2-2
CASSLEAATGELFF
TGTGCCAGCAGCTTAGAGGCCGCCACCGGGGAGCTGTTTTTT
>TRBV27|.|TRBD1|TRBJ1-5
CASSLWQGEPQHF
TGTGCCAGCAGTTTATGGCAGGGGGAGCCCCAGCATTTT
>TRBV9|.|.|TRBJ2-3
CASSVIVGDDTQYF
TGTGCCAGCAGCGTAATTGTGGGGGACGATACGCAGTATTTT
>TRBV7-9|.|.|TRBJ2-7
CASSLTNSEFSYEQYF
TGTGCCAGCAGCTTAACGAACAGCGAGTTCTCCTACGAGCAGTACTTC
>TRBV4-2|.|.|TRBJ2-1
CASSQNGKNEQFF
TGTGCCAGCAGCCAAAACGGGAAGAATGAGCAGTTCTTC
>TRBV7-9|.|.|TRBJ1-5
CASSTLRGGSNQPQHF
TGTGCCAGCAGCACCCTTAGGGGTGGTAGCAATCAGCCCCAGCATTTT
>TRBV6-5|.|.|TRBJ2-1
CASSYIVGEFNEQFF
TGTGCCAGCAGTTACATAGTGGGGGAATTCAATGAGCAGTTCTTC
>TRBV6-5|.|TRBD1|TRBJ2-3
CASRIGTGGTDTQYF
TGTGCCAGCAGAATCGGGACAGGGGGCACAGATACGCAGTATTTT
>TRBV7-8|.|TRBD2|TRBJ2-7
CASSIGLAGGGYEQYF
TGTGCCAGCAGCATTGGACTAGCGGGGGGGGGCTACGAGCAGTACTTC
>TRBV2|.|.|TRBJ1-1
CASSEAEGTEAFF
TGTGCCAGCAGTGAAGCGGAGGGCACTGAAGCTTTCTTT
>TRBV7-8|.|.|TRBJ1-5
CASSPNVLTDQPQHF
TGTGCCAGCAGCCCCAACGTACTGACAGATCAGCCCCAGCATTTT
>TRBV6-1|.|.|TRBJ2-1
CASTLDGGLYNEQFF
TGTGCCAGCACCCTGGACGGGGGCCTCTACAATGAGCAGTTCTTC
>TRBV5-6|.|.|TRBJ2-2
CASSLEGGRTGELFF
TGTGCCAGCAGCTTGGAAGGGGGACGAACCGGGGAGCTGTTTTTT
>TRBV6-5|.|.|TRBJ1-1
CASSQGPEAFF
TGTGCCAGCAGTCAGGGACCTGAAGCTTTCTTT
>TRBV19|once|TRBD1|TRBJ1-1
CASRTGVEAFF
TGTGCCAGTAGGACAGGGGTAGAGGCTTTCTTT
>TRBV5-4|.|.|TRBJ2-5
CASSFEVAEETQYF
TGTGCCAGCAGCTTTGAAGTAGCCGAAGAGACCCAGTACTTC
>TRBV27|.|.|TRBJ1-1
CASSLKQYGHEAFF
TGTGCCAGCAGTTTAAAACAGTACGGACATGAAGCTTTCTTT
>TRBV5-6|.|TRBD2|TRBJ2-7
CASSSHTSGGLYEQYF
TGTGCCAGCAGCTCCCATACTAGCGGGGGGCTCTACGAGCAGTACTTC
>TRBV29-1|.|.|TRBJ2-1
CSVEGRGLGDEQFF
TGCAGCGTTGAAGGCAGGGGATTAGGAGATGAGCAGTTCTTC
>TRBV7-8|.|.|TRBJ2-7
CASSGEGQSSYEQYF
TGTGCCAGCAGCGGAGAAGGACAGTCCTCCTACGAGCAGTACTTC
>TRBV2|.|.|TRBJ2-7
CASTGKTAPTYEQYF
TGTGCCAGCACGGGTAAGACAGCCCCGACCTACGAGCAGTACTTC
>TRBV4-1|.|.|TRBJ2-5
CASSQVWDLGLHPQETQYF
TGCGCCAGCAGCCAAGTTTGGGATCTGGGGCTCCACCCTCAAGAGACCCAGTACTTC
>TRBV11-2|.|TRBD1|TRBJ2-1
CASSSRTGPFYNEQFF
TGTGCCAGCAGCTCACGGACAGGCCCTTTTTACAATGAGCAGTTCTTC
>TRBV6-5|.|.|TRBJ1-2
CASSYSGVGNYGYTF
TGTGCCAGCAGTTACTCGGGGGTTGGAAACTATGGCTACACCTTC
>TRBV6-1|.|.|TRBJ1-1
CASTLEVGLNTEAFF
TGTGCCAGCACTCTGGAGGTGGGCTTAAACACTGAAGCTTTCTTT
>TRBV7-9|few|TRBD1|TRBJ2-7
CASSSVGQGYEQYF
TGTGCCAGCAGCTCCGTCGGACAGGGTTACGAGCAGTACTTC
>TRBV23-1|.|.|TRBJ1-6
CGGRFLGSPLHF
TGCGGGGGACGGTTTTTAGGTTCACCCCTCCACTTT
>TRBV11-2|.|.|TRBJ2-1
CASSSLYYNEQFF
TGTGCCAGCAGCTCGCTTTACTACAATGAGCAGTTCTTC
>TRBV9|.|.|TRBJ2-1
CASARYNEQFF
TGTGCCAGCGCGAGGTACAATGAGCAGTTCTTC
>TRBV6-5|.|.|TRBJ1-2
CASSYSNQGNYGYTF
TGTGCCAGCAGTTACTCGAATCAGGGAAACTATGGCTACACCTTC
>TRBV6-5|once|.|TRBJ2-2
CASSYSNTGELFF
TGTGCCAGCAGTTACTCGAACACCGGGGAGCTGTTTTTT
>TRBV5-1|few|.|TRBJ2-7
CASTIGTHNSYEQYF
TGCGCCAGCACCATCGGGACACACAACTCCTACGAGCAGTACTTC
>TRBV6-1|.|.|TRBJ2-7
CASSEMGGSYEQYF
TGTGCCAGCAGTGAAATGGGAGGTTCCTACGAGCAGTACTTC
>TRBV7-3|.|TRBD1|TRBJ2-3
CASSWGQGALADTQYF
TGTGCCAGCAGCTGGGGACAGGGGGCGCTGGCAGATACGCAGTATTTT
>TRBV6-5|.|.|TRBJ2-5
CASSYSGSAETQYF
TGTGCCAGCAGTTACTCGGGCAGCGCAGAGACCCAGTACTTC
>TRBV19|.|.|TRBJ1-5
CASSINSEEVNQPQHF
TGTGCCAGTAGTATTAACAGCGAAGAGGTCAATCAGCCCCAGCATTTT
>TRBV5-1|.|.|TRBJ1-2
CASSLDGPHNGYTF
TGCGCCAGCAGCTTGGACGGACCTCATAATGGCTACACCTTC
>TRBV21-1|.|.|TRBJ2-3
CASSKGPRATDTQYF
TGTGCCAGCAGCAAAGGGCCCAGGGCCACAGATACGCAGTATTTT
>TRBV27|few|.|TRBJ2-6
CASSLQGSGANVLTF
TGTGCCAGCAGTCTACAGGGTTCTGGGGCCAACGTCCTGACTTTC
>TRBV5-1|.|TRBD2|TRBJ2-7
CASSWGGYLSYEQYF
TGCGCCAGCAGCTGGGGGGGGTACCTCTCCTACGAGCAGTACTTC
>TRBV18|.|TRBD1|TRBJ2-3
CASSPPRTGGIDTQYF
TGTGCCAGCTCACCACCGAGAACAGGGGGTATAGATACGCAGTATTTT